Each of the 14 T cell receptor beta chains below was sequenced from the same sample in a study of cytomegalovirus exposure and HLA in healthy donors. Primers: 60 Vbeta forward and 13 Jbeta reverse. Produced via immunoSEQ multiplex PCR; TCRdb's table is partial and in-frame only. The sample lists over 200,000 clones, 85% occurring once. The material sequenced was PBMCs. The receptor set was obtained from a human donor in good health.

V and J are TRBV6-6 and TRBJ1-1; TRBD1 matches at 7 bases. V lost 6 bases, J lost 8 bases, and 12 bases stayed unmatched. This CDR3 has 14 amino acids. The germline gives CDR1 MNHNY, CDR2 SVGAGI (reference sequence). CDR3 protein: CASRRDRVTGEAFF. The CDR3 nucleotides are TGTGCCAGCAGAAGAGACAGGGTTACGGGCGAAGCTTTCTTT.

This clone has a single count. The chain couples TRBV5-1 to TRBJ1-1; the D gene is possibly TRBD1 (6 bases). This CDR3 spans 15 amino acids. The V end was cut by 1 base, the J end by 2 bases, with 12 bases between. Germline CDR1 SGHRS, CDR2 YFSETQ. CDR3: CASSLMLGANTEAFF. The CDR3 DNA reads TGCGCCAGCAGCTTGATGCTGGGGGCCAACACTGAAGCTTTCTTT. Drawing the rest from reference TRBV5-1 and TRBJ1-1, the complete variable domain is KAGVTQTPRYLIKTRGQQVTLSCSPISGHRSVSWYQQTPGQGLQFLFEYFSETQRNKGNFPGRFSGRQFSNSRSEMNVSTLELGDSALYLCASSLMLGANTEAFFGQGTRLTVV.

This chain connects TRBV19 to TRBJ2-2; TRBD1 matches 10 bases. From germline, CDR1 is LNHDA and CDR2 SQIVND (reference sequence). V dropped 3 bases and J dropped 2; count of bases not matched to a gene: 6. The length of the CDR3 is 17 residues. The CDR3 is CASSMSRQGANTGELFF. The DNA of the CDR3 is TGTGCCAGTAGTATGAGCCGACAGGGGGCAAACACCGGGGAGCTGTTTTTT.

V gene TRBV4-3 combines with J gene TRBJ2-7, with 10 bases identical to TRBD2. This CDR3 region has 21 residues. Losses at the gene ends were 0 bases for V and 3 bases for J; bases not matched to a gene: 20. Germline V gives CDR1 LGHNA, CDR2 YSLEER. Here the CDR3 reads CASSQDPPRGEREGQIYEQYF. The CDR3 DNA is TGCGCCAGCAGCCAAGATCCCCCCCGGGGTGAGCGGGAGGGCCAAATCTACGAGCAGTACTTC.

The V call is TRBV7-2, the J call TRBJ2-7, with a weak D call TRBD2 (6 bases). Germline assignment: CDR1 SGHTA and CDR2 FQGNSA. V was pared by 5 bases and J by 11 bases, with 19 bases between. The CDR3 extends over 13 amino acids. The CDR3 DNA reads TGTGCCAGCAGCCCGACCACGGGACTCCCGAAGTACTTC. Translation: CASSPTTGLPKYF.

CDR3 sequence: CASSPWANSPLHF. The CDR3 region has the DNA TGTGCCAGTAGTCCGTGGGCGAATTCACCCCTCCACTTT. V gene TRBV19 combines with J gene TRBJ1-6, with D uncertain. The V and J ends lost 5 bases and 7 bases respectively, with 9 bases between them. The CDR3 covers 13 residues. Per the germline V gene, CDR1 is LNHDA and CDR2 is SQIVND (reference sequence).

The chain uses TRBV7-2 and TRBJ2-7, with 8 bases lining up with TRBD1. Unmatched junction bases numbered 10, after V lost 3 bases and J lost 6 bases. The germline gives CDR1 SGHTA, CDR2 FQGNSA. The CDR3 is 15 residues long. The CDR3 coding sequence is TGTGCCAGCAGCTTGTCGATTAGGACAGGGTCCGAGCAGTACTTC. Protein sequence: CASSLSIRTGSEQYF.

This chain uses TRBV27 with TRBJ2-3; 10 nucleotides align to TRBD2. Germline V gives CDR1 MNHEY, CDR2 SMNVEV (reference sequence). This CDR3 contains 15 residues. V dropped 6 bases and J dropped 1; count of bases not matched to a gene: 4. This chain's CDR3 is CASRLAGTGTDTQYF. CDR3 DNA: TGTGCCAGCAGACTAGCGGGGACGGGCACAGATACGCAGTATTTT.

This chain links TRBV7-9 with TRBJ1-5, with a tentative D call TRBD1 (6 bases). The CDR3 is 16 amino acids. From germline, CDR1 is SEHNR and CDR2 FQNEAQ (reference sequence). Trimming took off 1 base at V and 6 bases at J, with 16 bases between the two ends. The CDR3 nucleotides read TGTGCCAGCAGCTTAGGAGCCGGGGGGCTAAGTCAGCCCCAGCATTTT. Translated, it gives CASSLGAGGLSQPQHF.

This clone was recorded only once. V gene TRBV7-6 combines with J gene TRBJ2-2; tentatively, D is TRBD2 (6 bases). With 1 base removed from V and 7 bases from J, the gap between germline ends came to 13 bases. Germline V gives CDR1 SGHVS, CDR2 FNYEAQ. This CDR3 contains 15 residues. Here the CDR3 reads CASSLVGGAGGELFF. CDR3 DNA sequence: TGTGCCAGCAGCTTAGTCGGGGGAGCGGGCGGGGAGCTGTTTTTT.

A single count supports this clone. The chain employs TRBV19 and TRBJ2-5; 8 positions agree with TRBD1. This CDR3 spans 15 amino acids. Trimming removed 5 bases from V and 0 bases from J; junction bases left unmatched: 5. CDR1 is LNHDA, CDR2 SQIVND, per germline (reference sequence). CDR3 coding DNA: TGTGCCAGTAGTCCTCAGGGGGCCTACCAAGAGACCCAGTACTTC. It translates to CASSPQGAYQETQYF.

This clone appeared once. Here the CDR3 reads CASSFEYSSGRGETQYF. Here the CDR3 DNA reads TGTGCCAGCAGTTTCGAATATTCGAGCGGGAGGGGGGAGACCCAGTACTTC. This sequence joins TRBV28 and TRBJ2-5; 10 bases map to TRBD2. The V gene's germline CDR1 is MDHEN and CDR2 SYDVKM. This CDR3 has 17 amino acids. V lost 3 bases and J lost 5; bases outside the gene matches: 12.

This clone has a single count. CDR3 residues: CASSFTSGNNEQFF. CDR3 nucleotides: TGTGCCAGCAGCTTTACTAGCGGAAACAATGAGCAGTTCTTC. The rearrangement links TRBV11-2 to TRBJ2-1; 8 bases agree with TRBD2. CDR3 length: 14 amino acids. Looked up from germline, CDR1 is SGHAT and CDR2 is FQNNGV. V shed 3 bases and J 5 bases; nucleotides not matched to a gene: 3.

The chain is built from TRBV7-9 and TRBJ2-7, with 7 nucleotides matching TRBD1. CDR3 size: 16 residues. V trimming: 4 bases; J trimming: 2 bases; junction bases outside the gene matches: 11. Per the germline V gene, CDR1 is SEHNR and CDR2 is FQNEAQ (reference sequence). CDR3 DNA sequence: TGTGCCAGCAGCTCCGAGACAGGGTATTTCCCCTACGAGCAGTACTTC. Translation: CASSSETGYFPYEQYF.